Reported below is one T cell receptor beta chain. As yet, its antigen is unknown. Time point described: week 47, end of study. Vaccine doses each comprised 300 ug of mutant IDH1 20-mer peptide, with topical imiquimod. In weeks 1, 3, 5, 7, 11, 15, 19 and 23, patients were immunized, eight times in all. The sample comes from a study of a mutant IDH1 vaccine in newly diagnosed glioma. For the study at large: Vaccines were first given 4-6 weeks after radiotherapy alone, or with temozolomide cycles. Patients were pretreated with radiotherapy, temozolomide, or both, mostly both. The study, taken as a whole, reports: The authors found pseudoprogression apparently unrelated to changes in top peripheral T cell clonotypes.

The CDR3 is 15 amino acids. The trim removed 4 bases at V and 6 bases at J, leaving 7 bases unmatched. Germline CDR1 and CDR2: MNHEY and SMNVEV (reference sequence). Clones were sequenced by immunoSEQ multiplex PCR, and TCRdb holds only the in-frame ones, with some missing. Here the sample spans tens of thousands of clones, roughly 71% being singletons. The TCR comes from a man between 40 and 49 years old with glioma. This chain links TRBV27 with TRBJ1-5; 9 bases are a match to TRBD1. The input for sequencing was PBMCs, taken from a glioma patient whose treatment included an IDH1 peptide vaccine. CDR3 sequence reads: CASSSGQGEGQPQHF. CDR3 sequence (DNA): TGTGCCAGCAGTTCGGGACAGGGAGAGGGTCAGCCCCAGCATTTT.